The 23 T cell receptor beta chains presented below share a single source sample, sequenced in a study of blood T cell dynamics during melanoma immunotherapy. As to time point: pre-treatment baseline. Data came from immunoSEQ multiplex PCR; TCRdb stores just in-frame clones and leaves some out. The sample records a few thousand clones, nearly 90% being singletons. Sequencing was performed on blood, taken from a patient treated with checkpoint blockade. All receptors come from a human donor with melanoma.

This clone was seen once. V usage is TRBV10-3 and J usage is TRBJ2-3; 8 nucleotides agree with TRBD2. J gave up 5 bases and V 8 bases, and 9 bases lay outside the gene matches. Germline V gene data show CDR1 as ENHRY and CDR2 as SYGVKD. CDR3 length equals 14 residues. CDR3 DNA: TGTGCCATCGGAGCGGCGGGAGGCGGAGATACGCAGTATTTT. Encoded protein: CAIGAAGGGDTQYF.

In its sample, this clone was seen a few times. The rearrangement uses TRBV7-7 and TRBJ1-5; D might be TRBD1 (5 bases). V was shortened by 5 bases and J by 7 bases, with 12 bases between the two germline ends. Germline V gene lookup returns CDR1 SSHAT and CDR2 FNYEAQ (reference sequence). The CDR3 sequence is 13 residues long. This CDR3 reads CASSPRVGQPQHF. The CDR3, as DNA: TGTGCCAGCAGCCCCAGGGTAGGGCAGCCCCAGCATTTT.

This sequence joins TRBV30 and TRBJ1-6; the D gene is possibly TRBD1 (5 bases). V was clipped by 4 bases and J by 0 bases, with 10 bases between them. This CDR3 is built from 15 residues. Germline V lookup: CDR1 GTSNPN, CDR2 SVGIG (reference sequence). In DNA form, the CDR3 reads TGTGCCTGGAAACACAGGAGCTCCTATAATTCACCCCTCCACTTT. Its protein is CAWKHRSSYNSPLHF.

The chain carries TRBV4-1 and TRBJ2-5; no clear D gene. The DNA end is more similar to TRBJ2-7, so the J call may be wrong. From germline, CDR1 is MGHRA and CDR2 YSYEKL. CDR3 length: 15 amino acids. For the CDR3, the DNA is TGCGCCAGCAGCCAATTGGCAGCGAACTCCTACGAGCAGTACTTC. It encodes CASSQLAANSYEQYF.

The chain uses TRBV7-8 and TRBJ1-5, with 10 nucleotides matching TRBD1. V was pared by 2 bases and J by 3 bases, with 10 bases of the junction left unmatched. The CDR3 length is 18 residues. From germline, CDR1 is SGHVS and CDR2 FQNEAQ. The CDR3 is CASSLFGPGQGNNQPQHF. The CDR3 DNA follows: TGTGCCAGCAGCTTATTCGGTCCGGGACAGGGGAACAATCAGCCCCAGCATTTT. Drawing the rest from reference TRBV7-8 and TRBJ1-5, the complete variable domain is GAGVSQSPRYKVAKRGQDVALRCDPISGHVSLFWYQQALGQGPEFLTYFQNEAQLDKSGLPSDRFFAERPEGSVSTLKIQRTQQEDSAVYLCASSLFGPGQGNNQPQHFGDGTRLSIL.

The gene calls are TRBV2 and TRBJ1-5; no reliable D call. The length of the CDR3 is 15 residues. CDR1 and CDR2 from the germline V gene are SNHLY and FYNNEI. The V and J ends lost 9 bases and 7 bases respectively, with 22 bases between them. The CDR3 DNA reads TGTGCCAGTACAAGACAAGGACTAAGGGAACAGCCCCAGCATTTT. Its protein product is CASTRQGLREQPQHF.

V and J are TRBV9 and TRBJ2-5, with D perhaps matching TRBD2 (6 bases). V gave up 2 bases and J gave up 5 bases, with 16 bases separating them. Germline CDR1 and CDR2: SGDLS and YYNGEE. This CDR3 spans 15 amino acids. The CDR3 sequence: CASSVGNLARETQYF. CDR3 nucleotide sequence: TGTGCCAGCAGCGTCGGTAACCTAGCGCGGGAGACCCAGTACTTC.

The V call is TRBV2, the J call TRBJ2-5; no firm D call. CDR1 and CDR2 (germline): SNHLY, FYNNEI. The V end lost 0 bases, the J end lost 1 base, and 9 bases lay between the germline ends. The CDR3 loop spans 15 amino acids. The CDR3 sequence: CASSEAAYSQETQYF. In nucleotides, the CDR3 is TGTGCCAGCAGTGAAGCGGCGTACAGCCAAGAGACCCAGTACTTC.

The gene calls are TRBV7-8 and TRBJ1-2, with D perhaps TRBD1 (5 bases). Germline lookup yields CDR1 SGHVS and CDR2 FQNEAQ. CDR3 length: 16 amino acids. Trimming pared 0 bases from V and 4 bases from J, leaving 15 bases between. The CDR3 coding sequence is TGTGCCAGCAGCTTAGCTACCCTCGGGGCCGCCTATGGCTACACCTTC. Its protein product is CASSLATLGAAYGYTF.

The chain has TRBV6-5 and TRBJ2-5, with 11 positions matching TRBD1. The CDR3 is 16 residues long. V lost 1 base to trimming and J lost 5 bases; unmatched junction nucleotides: 6. CDR1 and CDR2 (germline): MNHEY, SVGAGI. In DNA form, the CDR3 reads TGTGCCAGCAGTTACTTGAGGACAGGGGGCGGGGAGACCCAGTACTTC. This translates into CASSYLRTGGGETQYF.

The chain's CDR3 is CASSESVPTGFQPQHF. CDR3 coding DNA: TGTGCCAGCAGTGAATCCGTCCCGACAGGGTTTCAGCCCCAGCATTTT. The V and J genes are TRBV2 and TRBJ1-5; 7 positions match TRBD1. The CDR3 spans 16 residues. Trimming cost V 2 bases and J 6 bases; bases outside gene matches: 10. Germline CDR1 reads SNHLY; CDR2 reads FYNNEI.

This chain connects TRBV7-3 to TRBJ1-2, with D uncertain. The CDR3 loop spans 13 amino acids. V lost 1 base, J lost 8 bases, and 11 bases lay in between. Germline CDR1 is SGHTA and CDR2 is FQGTGA. CDR3 in amino acids: CASSLKFPDGYTF. CDR3 bases: TGTGCCAGCAGCTTAAAATTTCCTGACGGCTACACCTTC.

CDR3 region: CASSTAQGAETQYF. CDR3 DNA sequence: TGTGCCAGTAGTACCGCACAGGGGGCGGAGACCCAGTACTTC. The chain carries TRBV19 and TRBJ2-5, with 9 bases identical to TRBD1. This CDR3 region has 14 residues. V shed 4 bases and J 5 bases; nucleotides not matched to a gene: 5. From germline, CDR1 is LNHDA and CDR2 SQIVND (reference sequence).

This rearrangement joins TRBV28 to TRBJ1-1, with D unclear. Trimming shortened V by 8 bases and J by 1 base, and 11 bases separated the two germline ends. The CDR3 covers 13 residues. Germline V gene sequence: CDR1 MDHEN, CDR2 SYDVKM. CDR3 region: CASRPDPNTEAFF. CDR3 bases: TGTGCCAGCCGACCGGACCCGAACACTGAAGCTTTCTTT.

This chain uses TRBV14 with TRBJ2-1, with D perhaps being TRBD1 or TRBD2 (5 bases each). Looked up from germline, CDR1 is SGHDN and CDR2 is FVKESK. CDR3 length equals 16 residues. V was cut by 4 bases and J by 5 bases, with 18 bases left in between. The CDR3 loop is CASSLLMGRGDNEQFF. The CDR3 coding sequence is TGTGCCAGCAGCCTCCTTATGGGCCGAGGGGACAATGAGCAGTTCTTC.

The chain recombines TRBV30 with TRBJ2-5; TRBD1 matches at 7 bases. The DNA end favors TRBJ2-7, so the J call may be wrong. The CDR3 runs to 13 residues. The V gene's germline CDR1 is GTSNPN and CDR2 SVGIG (reference sequence). This CDR3 reads CAWEGASYHEQYF. CDR3 bases: TGTGCCTGGGAGGGGGCTAGCTACCACGAGCAGTACTTC.

The CDR3 nucleotides read TGTGCCAGCAGCACCGAGGGACGCAACGGCGCCTACGAGCAGTACTTC. Translating it yields CASSTEGRNGAYEQYF. This rearrangement joins TRBV7-9 to TRBJ2-5; D tentatively fits TRBD1 or TRBD2 (5 bases each). The J call may be incorrect, as the DNA end agrees better with TRBJ2-7. Germline assignment: CDR1 SEHNR and CDR2 FQNEAQ (reference sequence). The CDR3 contains 16 residues.

The chain has TRBV7-9 and TRBJ1-2, with D maybe TRBD1 (5 bases). V was pared by 1 base and J by 2 bases, with 5 bases between. The CDR3 has 13 amino acids. CDR1 is SEHNR, CDR2 FQNEAQ, per germline (reference sequence). The CDR3 bases are TGTGCCAGCAGCTTAGGACAGAACTATGGCTACACCTTC. Protein product: CASSLGQNYGYTF.

The V and J genes are TRBV15 and TRBJ1-2; 9 nucleotides match TRBD1. Germline V gene lookup returns CDR1 LNHNV and CDR2 YYDKDF (reference sequence). The CDR3 loop spans 15 amino acids. Unmatched junction bases numbered 5, after V lost 1 base and J lost 5 bases. Written as DNA, the CDR3 is TGTGCCACCAGCAGAGGGGGACAGGGTGTGTATGGCTACACCTTC. As protein: CATSRGGQGVYGYTF.

In this sample, this clone turned up a few times. V usage is TRBV9 and J usage is TRBJ2-5; no definite D call. CDR3 length: 12 amino acids. The V and J ends lost 4 bases and 1 base respectively, with 5 bases between them. The germline V gene has CDR1 SGDLS and CDR2 YYNGEE. The CDR3 nucleotides read TGTGCCAGCAGCCTTGGCCAAGAGACCCAGTACTTC. Protein: CASSLGQETQYF.

The rearrangement uses TRBV6-5 and TRBJ1-6; perhaps TRBD1 as D (6 bases). The CDR3 extends over 14 amino acids. The germline V and J ends were trimmed by 2 bases and 13 bases, with 15 bases remaining between them. Germline-derived CDR1 and CDR2 are MNHEY and SVGAGI. The CDR3 spells CASSYPGQLSPLHF. The CDR3 nucleotides are TGTGCCAGCAGTTACCCCGGACAGCTTTCGCCCCTCCACTTT.

The V gene is TRBV4-3, the J gene TRBJ2-3, with D unresolved. The CDR3 covers 14 residues. CDR1 and CDR2 from the germline V gene are LGHNA and YSLEER. Between the trimmed V and J ends, which lost 4 bases and 5 bases, there was a span of 13 bases. CDR3: CASSPLGLGDTQYF. The CDR3 nucleotides read TGCGCCAGCAGCCCCCTTGGGTTGGGAGATACGCAGTATTTT.

The chain couples TRBV5-1 to TRBJ2-3; D uncertain. The V end was cut by 7 bases, the J end by 0 bases, with 9 bases between. CDR1 and CDR2 from the germline V gene are SGHRS and YFSETQ. CDR3 length: 13 residues. CDR3 amino acids: CASSGVSTDTQYF. The DNA of the CDR3 is TGCGCCAGCTCCGGAGTAAGCACAGATACGCAGTATTTT.